The next 26 T cell receptor beta chains were all read from a single sample in a study of response to subunit inactivated influenza vaccine (dated by TCRdb to 2017 to 2018). The library came from RT-PCR. The sample was run on an Illumina HiSeq 2500. TCRdb redid the processing of the public reads, applying fastp at Q25 and MiXCR, and retained in-frame beta chains. Identical CDR3 protein sequences are pooled into one entry, listed with their most common genes and DNA. The sample data list about 310,000 distinct CDR3 sequences, and 21% of these were observed just once. About 9.4% of the sample lies in the top ten. The sample in question was PBMCs from blood, obtained about 20 months after vaccination. The receptors derive from a man aged 50 to 69 who received an inactivated influenza vaccine. Donor details come from another sample of the same person, matched by shared clones.

As for this clonotype: Sequence at one end of the junction differs from germline and may be a read error. V usage is TRBV20-1 and J usage is TRBJ1-4; D gene uncertain. There are 13 residues in the CDR3. Germline assignment: CDR1 DFQATT and CDR2 SNEGSKA (reference sequence). The CDR3 sequence is CSASRTANEILFF. In nucleotides, the CDR3 is TGCAGTGCTAGTAGAACGGCCAATGAAATACTGTTTTTT.

The V call is TRBV5-4, the J call TRBJ2-5, with D unclear. Germline V gene sequence: CDR1 SGHNT, CDR2 YYREEE (reference sequence). Trimming took 1 base from V and 4 from J, leaving 11 bases between them. The CDR3 runs to 14 residues. The CDR3 DNA sequence: TGTGCCAGCAGCTTGATTTCCGTGGGAGAGACCCAGTACTTC. This gives the protein CASSLISVGETQYF.

This clonotype was found a few times. The V gene is TRBV4-3, the J gene TRBJ1-5, with D hard to call. Trimming shortened V by 1 base and J by 3 bases, and 13 bases separated the two germline ends. The germline V gene has CDR1 LGHNA and CDR2 YSLEER. This CDR3 has 16 amino acids. The CDR3 spells CASSQVMVGNNQPQHF. DNA for the CDR3: TGCGCCAGCAGCCAAGTTATGGTCGGGAACAATCAGCCCCAGCATTTT.

This clonotype was detected a few times. The chain joins TRBV7-9 to TRBJ2-3, with 13 bases aligning to TRBD2. Germline CDR1 SEHNR, CDR2 FQNEAQ (reference sequence). V shed 5 bases and J 5 bases; nucleotides not matched to a gene: 7. CDR3 length: 16 residues. For the CDR3, the DNA is TGTGCCAGCAGCCCCGGGACTAGCGGGATAATAGATACGCAGTATTTT. Its translation is CASSPGTSGIIDTQYF. The variable domain in full, completed from reference TRBV7-9 and TRBJ2-3, reads DTGVSQNPRHKITKRGQNVTFRCDPISEHNRLYWYRQTLGQGPEFLTYFQNEAQLEKSRLLSDRFSAERPKGSFSTLEIQRTEQGDSAMYLCASSPGTSGIIDTQYFGPGTRLTVL.

The rearrangement links TRBV3-1 to TRBJ1-6, with D uncertain. Germline CDR1 reads LGHDT; CDR2 reads YNNKEL (reference sequence). Trimming shortened V by 5 bases and J by 10 bases, and 15 bases separated the two germline ends. CDR3 length: 14 residues. DNA for the CDR3: TGTGCCAGCAGCGTCCAACAAGAGCTCTCACCCCTCCACTTT. This encodes CASSVQQELSPLHF.

V gene TRBV13 combines with J gene TRBJ2-1; D is uncertain. This CDR3 spans 12 amino acids. The germline gives CDR1 PRHDT, CDR2 FYEKMQ (reference sequence). V lost 3 bases, J lost 5 bases, and 5 bases lay in between. DNA for the CDR3: TGTGCCAGCAGCTTGATGAACAATGAGCAGTTCTTC. Protein sequence: CASSLMNNEQFF.

This clonotype was found a few times. The gene calls are TRBV28 and TRBJ1-5, with 8 bases that match TRBD1. Germline loops: CDR1 MDHEN, CDR2 SYDVKM. CDR3 size: 15 residues. J lost 7 bases, V lost 7 bases, and 12 bases had no gene match. CDR3 sequence (DNA): TGTGCCAGCAACATTAACGGACAGGGTAGACAGCCCCAGCATTTT. Amino acids: CASNINGQGRQPQHF.

The chain joins TRBV15 to TRBJ1-2; D may be TRBD1 (5 bases). CDR1 and CDR2 (germline): LNHNV, YYDKDF (reference sequence). This CDR3 spans 16 amino acids. The ends were cut back, 4 bases at V and 0 bases at J, with 15 bases in the middle. For the CDR3, the DNA is TGTGCCACCAGCACCCAAAGGGGCCTCGCTAACTATGGCTACACCTTC. Translated, it gives CATSTQRGLANYGYTF. Complete variable domain (other parts from reference TRBV15 and TRBJ1-2): DAMVIQNPRYQVTQFGKPVTLSCSQTLNHNVMYWYQQKSSQAPKLLFHYYDKDFNNEADTPDNFQSRRPNTSFCFLDIRSPGLGDTAMYLCATSTQRGLANYGYTFGSGTRLTVV.

This clonotype was seen repeatedly, ten times or more. V and J are TRBV6-5 and TRBJ2-5, with D possibly TRBD2 on 5 matching bases. V was trimmed by 0 bases and J by 0 bases, leaving 14 bases between them. This CDR3 spans 17 amino acids. From germline, CDR1 is MNHEY and CDR2 SVGAGI. The CDR3 bases are TGTGCCAGCAGTTACTCAGGAGGCCTATTCGACCAAGAGACCCAGTACTTC. Its protein product is CASSYSGGLFDQETQYF.

This chain uses TRBV10-1 with TRBJ1-3; D gene unclear. Per the germline V gene, CDR1 is WNHNN and CDR2 is SYGVQD (reference sequence). The CDR3 is made up of 13 amino acids. V was cut by 7 bases and J by 0 bases, with 7 bases left in between. The CDR3 loop reads CASMEVSGNTIYF. CDR3 bases: TGCGCCAGCATGGAGGTCTCTGGAAACACCATATATTTT.

The V and J genes are TRBV12-3 or TRBV12-4 and TRBJ2-5; maybe TRBD1 (6 bases). This CDR3 contains 13 residues. The V and J ends lost 8 bases and 5 bases respectively, with 15 bases between them. The CDR3, as DNA: TGTGCCAGCGGAAGTGTGAGGGGGGAGACCCAGTACTTC. It codes for CASGSVRGETQYF.

Many counts were recorded for this clonotype. The rearrangement uses TRBV7-8 and TRBJ1-5; TRBD1 matches 7 bases. V gave up 5 bases and J gave up 1 base; unmatched junction bases: 5. The CDR3 spans 15 residues. The V gene's germline CDR1 is SGHVS and CDR2 FQNEAQ. For the CDR3, the DNA is TGTGCCAGCAGCAGCCAGGGGGGAAGCAATCAGCCCCAGCATTTT. It codes for CASSSQGGSNQPQHF.

The sample holds a few counts of this clonotype. The V gene is TRBV25-1, the J gene TRBJ1-6; tentative D call: TRBD1 (5 bases). V shed 6 bases and J shed 4 bases, with 13 bases lying between them. Germline assignment: CDR1 MGHDK and CDR2 SYGVNS. The CDR3 length is 15 residues. The CDR3: CASSRDPAYNSPLHF. CDR3 coding DNA: TGTGCCAGCAGCAGGGATCCCGCTTATAATTCACCCCTCCACTTT.

This rearrangement joins TRBV20-1 to TRBJ1-1; 7 positions match TRBD1. Losses at the gene ends were 4 bases for V and 3 bases for J; bases not matched to a gene: 2. This CDR3 is built from 12 residues. The germline V gene has CDR1 DFQATT and CDR2 SNEGSKA (reference sequence). CDR3 sequence reads: CSATGGHTEAFF. The CDR3 DNA reads as TGCAGTGCTACAGGGGGGCACACTGAAGCTTTCTTT.

The V gene is TRBV29-1, the J gene TRBJ2-7, with 9 bases that match TRBD2. This CDR3 has 14 amino acids. The trim removed 4 bases at V and 10 bases at J, leaving 14 bases unmatched. Germline CDR1 is SQVTM and CDR2 is ANQGSEA. The chain's CDR3 is CSVGVRAGGPVQYF. CDR3 coding DNA: TGCAGCGTTGGGGTGAGAGCGGGAGGCCCCGTACAGTACTTC.

This clonotype was seen ten or more times. This chain joins TRBV2 and TRBJ1-4; unclear D gene. The germline V and J ends were trimmed by 6 bases and 5 bases, with 10 bases remaining between them. Germline assignment: CDR1 SNHLY and CDR2 FYNNEI. This CDR3 spans 13 amino acids. The CDR3, as DNA: TGTGCCAGCAGAGCAGGCGTAAATGAAAAACTGTTTTTT. This codes for CASRAGVNEKLFF.

In its sample, this clonotype was seen many times. The chain joins TRBV9 to TRBJ2-5, with D perhaps assigned TRBD1 or TRBD2 (5 bases each). This CDR3 is 15 amino acids long. Germline V CDR1 and CDR2: SGDLS, YYNGEE. Deletions cut 2 bases from V and 2 bases from J, with 13 bases between. CDR3 DNA: TGTGCCAGCAGCGTCTTCGAGGGGCGGCAAGAGACCCAGTACTTC. It yields the protein CASSVFEGRQETQYF.

This chain joins TRBV4-3 and TRBJ2-1, with D tentatively TRBD1 (5 bases). V gave up 3 bases and J gave up 4 bases, with 10 bases separating them. Per the germline V gene, CDR1 is LGHNA and CDR2 is YSLEER. The CDR3 contains 14 residues. CDR3: CASSQGRGYNEQFF. In DNA, the CDR3 is TGCGCCAGCAGCCAGGGAAGGGGATACAATGAGCAGTTCTTC.

This clonotype was recorded many times. The chain combines TRBV19 with TRBJ1-1; 9 bases align to TRBD1. CDR3 size: 14 residues. Germline trimming cut 6 bases from V and 4 bases from J; bases unmatched to any gene: 6. Germline CDR1 is LNHDA and CDR2 is SQIVND (reference sequence). CDR3 in amino acids: CASRHRDRVTEAFF. For the CDR3, the DNA is TGTGCCAGTAGACACCGGGACAGGGTCACTGAAGCTTTCTTT. The complete variable domain, with remaining parts taken from reference TRBV19 and TRBJ1-1, reads DGGITQSPKYLFRKEGQNVTLSCEQNLNHDAMYWYRQDPGQGLRLIYYSQIVNDFQKGDIAEGYSVSREKKESFPLTVTSAQKNPTAFYLCASRHRDRVTEAFFGQGTRLTVV.

This clonotype was detected only a few times. V gene TRBV27 combines with J gene TRBJ2-5, with TRBD1 matching 7 bases. Germline assignment: CDR1 MNHEY and CDR2 SMNVEV (reference sequence). The CDR3 is 14 amino acids. V lost 6 bases and J lost 1; bases outside the gene matches: 5. The CDR3 nucleotides read TGTGCCAGCAGCAGTCGACAGGGCCAAGAGACCCAGTACTTC. Protein: CASSSRQGQETQYF.

A few counts support this clonotype. The chain is built from TRBV7-9 and TRBJ1-4; a possible D gene is TRBD1 (5 bases). Germline V gene sequence: CDR1 SEHNR, CDR2 FQNEAQ (reference sequence). This CDR3 region has 15 residues. The V gene lost 6 bases and the J gene lost 2 bases, with 13 bases spanning the gap. CDR3 coding DNA: TGTGCCAGCAGTTTTCCAGGGTGGACTAATGAAAAACTGTTTTTT. Translated, it gives CASSFPGWTNEKLFF.

V is TRBV7-2 and J is TRBJ2-5; D is uncertain. Germline V gene data show CDR1 as SGHTA and CDR2 as FQGNSA. The CDR3 covers 13 residues. V was pared by 2 bases and J by 0 bases, with 4 bases between. DNA for the CDR3: TGTGCCAGCAGCTTAAGACACCAAGAGACCCAGTACTTC. Encoded protein: CASSLRHQETQYF.

The chain carries TRBV4-3 and TRBJ2-5, with 14 bases that match TRBD2. CDR1 and CDR2 (germline): LGHNA, YSLEER. Losses at the gene ends were 4 bases for V and 2 bases for J; bases not matched to a gene: 3. The CDR3 length is 16 residues. The CDR3 nucleotides read TGCGCCAGCAGCCCCGGACTAGCGGGGGGACAAGAGACCCAGTACTTC. It specifies CASSPGLAGGQETQYF.

This clonotype was observed a handful of times. The chain links TRBV4-2 to TRBJ2-3; 12 bases align to TRBD2. The CDR3 is 17 amino acids. The germline gives CDR1 LGHNA, CDR2 YNFKEQ. V lost 3 bases and J lost 1; bases outside the gene matches: 5. This chain's CDR3 is CASSQVASGGGTDTQYF. CDR3 DNA: TGTGCCAGCAGCCAGGTCGCTAGCGGGGGGGGCACAGATACGCAGTATTTT.

The rearrangement joins TRBV5-1 to TRBJ1-2; D is undetermined. Germline CDR1 SGHRS, CDR2 YFSETQ. The CDR3 loop spans 14 amino acids. V was shortened by 0 bases and J by 7 bases, with 13 bases between the two germline ends. This CDR3 is CASSLAGEVCGYTF. CDR3 nucleotide sequence: TGCGCCAGCAGCTTGGCTGGGGAAGTTTGTGGCTACACCTTC.

The J gene is TRBJ2-7, the V gene TRBV18; TRBD1 agrees at 9 bases. This CDR3 region has 15 residues. Germline-derived CDR1 and CDR2 are KGHSH and LQKENI. Trimming removed 3 bases from V and 0 bases from J; junction bases left unmatched: 3. The CDR3, as DNA: TGTGCCAGCTCACCCGGGACAGGGATCTCCTACGAGCAGTACTTC. It translates to CASSPGTGISYEQYF.